Listed here is a single TCR beta chain. The sample is drawn from a study of technical replicates of blood from a handful of donors. CDR3 length equals 15 residues. V gave up 3 bases and J gave up 3 bases; unmatched junction bases: 6. The germline gives CDR1 SGHRS, CDR2 YFSETQ. Measured with immunoSEQ multiplex PCR; TCRdb has only the in-frame clones, and not every one. The sample holds about 34,000 clones, about 92% seen once. What was sequenced was PBMCs. V usage is TRBV5-1 and J usage is TRBJ2-7; TRBD1 agrees at 10 bases. This TCR was recovered from a human donor in good health. Some clones in this sample may be carry-over from other donors' samples. CDR3: CASSYTGTGDYEQYF. The CDR3 nucleotides are TGCGCCAGCAGCTACACCGGGACAGGGGACTACGAGCAGTACTTC.